This T cell receptor beta chain was sequenced during a study of blood T cell repertoires in COVID-19. Study information: Researchers got acute and convalescent COVID-19 samples from the United States, Italy and Spain. Sample material is recorded as cDNA or gDNA derived from T cells, B-cell-depleted T cells, or PBMCs.

The germline V gene has CDR1 SGHRS and CDR2 YFSETQ. The CDR3 is made up of 14 amino acids. Trimming took 4 bases from V and 1 from J; bases not matched to a gene: 2. Original methodology: Reference gene primer amplification in the assay estimated nucleated cell counts. Sequencing was performed with immunoSEQ multiplex PCR; in TCRdb, only in-frame clones are kept and a portion is missing. V and J calls and clone size are given by that table; D and trimming were obtained from the DNA. The sample yields around 70,000 clones, 89% seen once. The sequence derives from a man aged 80 or over with acute or convalescent COVID-19. The V gene is TRBV5-1, the J gene TRBJ2-1, with TRBD1 matching over 7 bases. The sample taken for sequencing was peripheral blood. The CDR3 DNA sequence: TGCGCCAGCAGCCGGGACAGTTCCTACAATGAGCAGTTCTTC. Its translation is CASSRDSSYNEQFF.